Presented here are 20 T cell receptor beta chains from one specimen sequenced in a study of blood T cell repertoires in COVID-19. The assay was immunoSEQ multiplex PCR, and TCRdb's table has in-frame clones only and misses some. Of 28,000 or so clones in the sample, around nine tenths are singletons; the top ten hold roughly 26%. Material for sequencing was peripheral blood. The receptors originated from a human donor in a cohort sampled during active COVID-19.

The V gene is TRBV12-5, the J gene TRBJ1-2, with 7 bases aligning to TRBD1. V was clipped by 3 bases and J by 4 bases; unmatched bases: 14. Germline assignment: CDR1 LGHNT and CDR2 FRNRAP. This CDR3 has 17 amino acids. The DNA of the CDR3 is TGTGCTAGTGGTTTAGGGGCAGGGGGTGATTTGGTCTATGGCTACACCTTC. Translating it yields CASGLGAGGDLVYGYTF.

The rearrangement uses TRBV12-3 or TRBV12-4 and TRBJ2-7, with TRBD2 matching 12 bases. V shed 5 bases and J 6 bases; nucleotides not matched to a gene: 2. This CDR3 region has 13 residues. CDR3 residues: CASSLGLAGEQYF. The CDR3 coding sequence is TGTGCCAGCAGTCTGGGACTAGCGGGCGAGCAGTACTTC.

The J gene is TRBJ2-5, the V gene TRBV27; D might be TRBD1 (5 bases). V was cut by 3 bases and J by 2 bases, with 16 bases left in between. This CDR3 spans 16 amino acids. Germline lookup yields CDR1 MNHEY and CDR2 SMNVEV (reference sequence). CDR3 residues: CASSFGAGSGQETQYF. DNA of the CDR3: TGTGCCAGCAGTTTTGGGGCAGGGTCGGGTCAAGAGACCCAGTACTTC.

The V gene is TRBV27, the J gene TRBJ1-1, with D unresolved. CDR3 size: 15 residues. The germline V and J ends were trimmed by 5 bases and 0 bases, with 13 bases remaining between them. Per the germline V gene, CDR1 is MNHEY and CDR2 is SMNVEV (reference sequence). DNA of the CDR3: TGTGCCAGCAGTCCTCGCGAGCTCATGAACACTGAAGCTTTCTTT. It is translated as CASSPRELMNTEAFF.

This chain uses TRBV5-4 with TRBJ1-4; TRBD1 matches 9 bases. Per the germline V gene, CDR1 is SGHNT and CDR2 is YYREEE (reference sequence). J gave up 7 bases and V 4 bases, and 11 bases lay outside the gene matches. The CDR3 length is 16 residues. The CDR3 region is CASSAGQGRPGEKLFF. The CDR3 DNA sequence: TGTGCCAGCAGCGCCGGACAGGGGAGGCCTGGTGAAAAACTGTTTTTT.

The chain carries TRBV19 and TRBJ2-7; no firm D call. Germline CDR1 LNHDA, CDR2 SQIVND (reference sequence). CDR3 length: 14 residues. V was pared by 3 bases and J by 1 base, with 10 bases between. The CDR3 spells CASSMIAGSYEQYF. The DNA of the CDR3 is TGTGCCAGTAGTATGATTGCAGGTTCCTACGAGCAGTACTTC. The whole variable domain, filled in from reference TRBV19 and TRBJ2-7, reads DGGITQSPKYLFRKEGQNVTLSCEQNLNHDAMYWYRQDPGQGLRLIYYSQIVNDFQKGDIAEGYSVSREKKESFPLTVTSAQKNPTAFYLCASSMIAGSYEQYFGPGTRLTVT.

The rearrangement links TRBV18 to TRBJ2-3, with TRBD1 matching 9 bases. Losses at the gene ends were 3 bases for V and 6 bases for J; bases not matched to a gene: 7. This CDR3 contains 15 residues. Looked up from germline, CDR1 is KGHSH and CDR2 is LQKENI. CDR3 in amino acids: CASSPGQGTRDTQYF. The CDR3 DNA follows: TGTGCCAGCTCACCCGGACAGGGGACGAGGGATACGCAGTATTTT. Together with reference TRBV18 and TRBJ2-3, the CDR3 gives the full variable domain: NAGVMQNPRHLVRRRGQEARLRCSPMKGHSHVYWYRQLPEEGLKFMVYLQKENIIDESGMPKERFSAEFPKEGPSILRIQQVVRGDSAAYFCASSPGQGTRDTQYFGPGTRLTVL.

This clone was counted between two and nine times. The chain recombines TRBV6-5 with TRBJ1-1; D gene uncertain. CDR3 length: 15 residues. Germline V CDR1 and CDR2: MNHEY, SVGAGI. V was clipped by 6 bases and J by 5 bases, with 19 bases between them. The DNA of the CDR3 is TGTGCCAGCAGGATAGCGACGGGGATAGGGACTGAAGCTTTCTTT. Its translation: CASRIATGIGTEAFF.

This sequence joins TRBV5-6 and TRBJ2-7, with no clear D. Trimming stripped 3 bases from V and 3 bases from J, with 13 bases between. The V gene's germline CDR1 is SGHDT and CDR2 YYEEEE. The CDR3 covers 14 residues. The CDR3, as DNA: TGTGCCAGCAGCTCGCAGAACCACTACTACGAGCAGTACTTC. This sequence encodes CASSSQNHYYEQYF.

This chain links TRBV6-5 with TRBJ1-2; TRBD1 might be the D (5 bases). V dropped 8 bases and J dropped 4 bases, with 14 bases sitting between them. The CDR3 spans 13 residues. Germline V lookup: CDR1 MNHEY, CDR2 SVGAGI. CDR3 coding DNA: TGTGCCAGCCATCGCGAAAGGGGCTATGGCTACACCTTC. Protein: CASHRERGYGYTF.

The rearrangement uses TRBV7-8 and TRBJ2-3; the D gene is possibly TRBD2 (5 bases). Trimming shortened V by 9 bases and J by 0 bases, and 16 bases separated the two germline ends. The germline CDR1 and CDR2 sequences are SGHVS and FQNEAQ. This CDR3 has 15 amino acids. The CDR3: CASTERESSTDTQYF. CDR3 DNA: TGTGCCAGTACCGAACGGGAATCCAGCACAGATACGCAGTATTTT.

The chain couples TRBV7-3 to TRBJ1-2; D is ambiguous. The CDR3 spans 14 residues. Germline V gene sequence: CDR1 SGHTA, CDR2 FQGTGA. The V end was cut by 2 bases, the J end by 4 bases, with 11 bases between. The CDR3 DNA follows: TGTGCCAGCAGCTTAGGGCAGCCCGGCTATGGCTACACCTTC. Residues: CASSLGQPGYGYTF.

The chain links TRBV5-6 to TRBJ1-3; no definite D call. CDR1 SGHDT and CDR2 YYEEEE come from the germline V gene. V was cut by 2 bases and J by 2 bases, with 8 bases left in between. The CDR3 runs 14 residues. CDR3 protein: CASSLKAPGNTIYF. In DNA form, the CDR3 reads TGTGCCAGCAGCTTAAAAGCACCTGGAAACACCATATATTTT. Full variable domain (rest looked up from reference TRBV5-6 and TRBJ1-3): DAGVTQSPTHLIKTRGQQVTLRCSPKSGHDTVSWYQQALGQGPQFIFQYYEEEERQRGNFPDRFSGHQFPNYSSELNVNALLLGDSALYLCASSLKAPGNTIYFGEGSWLTVV.

J is TRBJ2-3 and V is TRBV6-4; tentative D call: TRBD1 (5 bases). V lost 2 bases and J lost 3, with 9 bases in between. The CDR3 has 14 amino acids. Germline values: CDR1 MRHNA, CDR2 SNTAGT. The DNA for the CDR3 is TGTGCCAGCAGTGACAGGGGTTTGACAGATACGCAGTATTTT. Its protein is CASSDRGLTDTQYF.

The V gene is TRBV6-4, the J gene TRBJ2-2; the D gene is possibly TRBD2 (5 bases). Deletions cut 3 bases from V and 6 bases from J, with 11 bases between. Per the germline V gene, CDR1 is MRHNA and CDR2 is SNTAGT. This CDR3 is 14 amino acids long. The CDR3: CASSETTYSGELFF. CDR3 nucleotides: TGTGCCAGCAGTGAGACTACTTACTCCGGGGAGCTGTTTTTT.

This chain connects TRBV6-5 to TRBJ1-2; 7 bases map to TRBD1. The CDR3 has 15 residues. The germline V gene encodes CDR1 MNHEY and CDR2 SVGAGI. V was pared by 8 bases and J by 4 bases, with 13 bases of the junction left unmatched. Written as DNA, the CDR3 is TGTGCCAGCTCAAGTTCCTGGGGGGACAGCTATGGCTACACCTTC. It specifies CASSSSWGDSYGYTF.

The DNA of the CDR3 is TGTGCCAGCAGTTACAGACGGGAAATGGCCCAGCATTTT. Translation: CASSYRREMAQHF. V usage is TRBV6-5 and J usage is TRBJ1-5; D call uncertain. From germline, CDR1 is MNHEY and CDR2 SVGAGI. V was pared by 2 bases and J by 11 bases, with 13 bases between. The CDR3 covers 13 residues.

This chain links TRBV6-5 with TRBJ2-6; D gene uncertain. V lost 10 bases to trimming and J lost 1 base, with 8 bases between them. Germline V gene lookup returns CDR1 MNHEY and CDR2 SVGAGI. This CDR3 contains 13 residues. The CDR3 DNA follows: TGTGCCACCTCCCTTTCTGGGGCCAACGTCCTGACTTTC. Translation: CATSLSGANVLTF.

This sequence joins TRBV6-5 and TRBJ1-5, with a tentative D call TRBD1 (5 bases). Per germline, CDR1 MNHEY and CDR2 SVGAGI. The length of the CDR3 is 14 residues. The V end was cut by 5 bases, the J end by 6 bases, with 14 bases between. CDR3 coding DNA: TGTGCCAGCAGTCTATCGGGGGGGATTCAGCCCCAGCATTTT. Translation gives CASSLSGGIQPQHF.

As regards this clone: One end of the junction varies from germline; a read error may be responsible. The rearrangement joins TRBV7-7 to TRBJ1-5, with unresolved D. CDR1 is SSHAT and CDR2 is FNYEAQ in the germline V gene (reference sequence). The CDR3 runs to 15 residues. Here the CDR3 DNA reads TGTGCTAGCAGCATTGACACTTATAGCAATCAGCCCCAGCATTTT. Its protein is CASSIDTYSNQPQHF. Based on the CDR3 plus reference TRBV7-7 and TRBJ1-5, the full variable domain is GAGVSQSPRYKVTKRGQDVTLRCDPISSHATLYWYQQALGQGPEFLTYFNYEAQPDKSGLPSDRFSAERPEGSISTLTIQRTEQRDSAMYRCASSIDTYSNQPQHFGDGTRLSIL.